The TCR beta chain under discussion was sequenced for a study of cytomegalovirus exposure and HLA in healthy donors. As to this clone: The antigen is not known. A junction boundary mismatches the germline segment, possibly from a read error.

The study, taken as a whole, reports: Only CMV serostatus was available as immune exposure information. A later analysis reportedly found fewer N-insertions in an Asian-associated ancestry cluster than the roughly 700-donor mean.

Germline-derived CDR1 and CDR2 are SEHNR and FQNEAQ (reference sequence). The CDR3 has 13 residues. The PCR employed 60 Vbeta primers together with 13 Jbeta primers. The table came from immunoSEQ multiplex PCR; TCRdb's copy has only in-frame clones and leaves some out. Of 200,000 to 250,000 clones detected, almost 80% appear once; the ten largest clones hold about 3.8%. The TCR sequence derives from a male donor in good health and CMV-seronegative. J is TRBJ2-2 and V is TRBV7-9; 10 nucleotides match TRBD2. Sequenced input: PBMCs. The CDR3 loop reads CASSLAGDGELFF. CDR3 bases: TGTGCCAGCAGCCTAGCGGGAGACGGGGAGCTGTTTTTT.